The rows below give T cell receptor beta chains drawn from one sample of a study of blood T cell repertoires in COVID-19. This table comes from immunoSEQ multiplex PCR, and its TCRdb copy is limited to in-frame clones, with some not included. The sample includes fewer than 250,000 clones, about nine tenths of them seen just once. The sample was peripheral blood. The receptors shown here come from a man aged 25-45 years with COVID-19, enrolled during active disease. The CDR3 runs from the conserved cysteine through the conserved F or W. The order of the fields is D gene, V gene, J gene, clone size, CDR3 protein, CDR3 DNA. D genes are given only for firm matches. Some rows mark clone size as missing; the rest say once, few, many or name a class of expanded clone.

d_gene: .; v_gene: TRBV2; j_gene: TRBJ1-2; abundance: .; CDR3aa: CASNAKVRDAYGYTF; CDR3nt: TGTGCCAGCAACGCCAAAGTCCGGGATGCCTATGGCTACACCTTC
d_gene: TRBD1; v_gene: TRBV5-5; j_gene: TRBJ1-5; abundance: .; CDR3aa: CASSPGGSTDSNQPQHF; CDR3nt: TGTGCCAGCAGCCCAGGGGGCTCTACAGATAGCAATCAGCCCCAGCATTTT
d_gene: TRBD2; v_gene: TRBV19; j_gene: TRBJ2-7; abundance: .; CDR3aa: CASSLYSGGAYEQYF; CDR3nt: TGTGCCAGTAGTTTATATAGCGGGGGAGCCTACGAGCAGTACTTC
d_gene: .; v_gene: TRBV7-2; j_gene: TRBJ2-2; abundance: .; CDR3aa: CASSRLGADTGELFF; CDR3nt: TGTGCCAGCAGCCGCCTTGGGGCGGACACCGGGGAGCTGTTTTTT
d_gene: TRBD1; v_gene: TRBV4-1; j_gene: TRBJ2-7; abundance: .; CDR3aa: CASSQAPRTGGSYEQYF; CDR3nt: TGCGCCAGCAGCCAAGCTCCCCGGACAGGGGGCTCCTACGAGCAGTACTTC
d_gene: .; v_gene: TRBV7-3; j_gene: TRBJ1-1; abundance: .; CDR3aa: CASSLDRNTEAFF; CDR3nt: TGTGCCAGCAGCCTTGACAGGAACACTGAAGCTTTCTTT
d_gene: TRBD1; v_gene: TRBV5-1; j_gene: TRBJ2-3; abundance: .; CDR3aa: CASSLENRDRAPRSSTDTQYF; CDR3nt: TGCGCCAGCAGCTTGGAAAACCGGGACAGGGCCCCGCGATCTAGCACAGATACGCAGTATTTT
d_gene: .; v_gene: TRBV9; j_gene: TRBJ1-2; abundance: .; CDR3aa: CASSIAGGGYTF; CDR3nt: TGTGCCAGCAGTATAGCCGGGGGTGGCTACACCTTC
d_gene: .; v_gene: TRBV2; j_gene: TRBJ1-5; abundance: few; CDR3aa: CASRNSENQPQHF; CDR3nt: TGTGCCAGCCGAAACAGTGAGAATCAGCCCCAGCATTTT
d_gene: .; v_gene: TRBV11-3; j_gene: TRBJ2-1; abundance: .; CDR3aa: CASKGGGEQFF; CDR3nt: TGTGCCAGCAAAGGGGGGGGTGAGCAGTTCTTC
d_gene: .; v_gene: TRBV18; j_gene: TRBJ2-3; abundance: .; CDR3aa: CASSPSGGADTQYF; CDR3nt: TGTGCCAGCTCACCAAGTGGTGGGGCTGATACGCAGTATTTT
d_gene: .; v_gene: TRBV25-1; j_gene: TRBJ1-2; abundance: .; CDR3aa: CASSEATGANYGYTF; CDR3nt: TGTGCCAGCAGTGAGGCGACAGGCGCTAACTATGGCTACACCTTC
d_gene: .; v_gene: TRBV7-9; j_gene: TRBJ1-1; abundance: .; CDR3aa: CASVQGFTEAFF; CDR3nt: TGTGCCAGCGTCCAGGGTTTCACTGAAGCTTTCTTT
d_gene: .; v_gene: TRBV27; j_gene: TRBJ1-2; abundance: .; CDR3aa: CASTLAGGGDYGYTF; CDR3nt: TGTGCCAGCACCCTGGCCGGGGGTGGCGACTATGGCTACACCTTC
d_gene: TRBD1; v_gene: TRBV11-2; j_gene: TRBJ1-1; abundance: .; CDR3aa: CASSQRTGGFSHTEAFF; CDR3nt: TGTGCCAGCAGCCAGCGGACAGGGGGTTTCAGCCACACTGAAGCTTTCTTT
d_gene: .; v_gene: TRBV4-1; j_gene: TRBJ1-1; abundance: .; CDR3aa: CASSHPDRSTEAFF; CDR3nt: TGCGCCAGCAGCCACCCGGACAGAAGCACTGAAGCTTTCTTT
d_gene: TRBD2; v_gene: TRBV7-3; j_gene: TRBJ2-5; abundance: .; CDR3aa: CASRRRTSGGQETQYF; CDR3nt: TGTGCCAGCAGACGCCGGACTAGCGGGGGACAAGAGACCCAGTACTTC
d_gene: TRBD1; v_gene: TRBV5-1; j_gene: TRBJ2-5; abundance: .; CDR3aa: CASSLTGDLYQETQYF; CDR3nt: TGCGCCAGCAGCTTAACAGGGGACCTTTACCAAGAGACCCAGTACTTC
d_gene: .; v_gene: TRBV30; j_gene: TRBJ1-5; abundance: .; CDR3aa: CAWSEGYNQPQHF; CDR3nt: TGTGCCTGGAGTGAGGGGTACAATCAGCCCCAGCATTTT
d_gene: .; v_gene: TRBV9; j_gene: TRBJ1-3; abundance: .; CDR3aa: CASSGTFSGNTIYF; CDR3nt: TGTGCCAGCAGCGGGACTTTCTCTGGAAACACCATATATTTT
d_gene: TRBD2; v_gene: TRBV20-1; j_gene: TRBJ2-1; abundance: .; CDR3aa: CSASSLAGINEQFF; CDR3nt: TGCAGTGCTAGTTCCCTAGCGGGAATCAATGAGCAGTTCTTC
d_gene: .; v_gene: TRBV30; j_gene: TRBJ1-1; abundance: .; CDR3aa: CASSAHRDTEAFF; CDR3nt: TGTGCTAGTTCTGCCCATAGAGACACTGAAGCTTTCTTT
d_gene: TRBD2; v_gene: TRBV18; j_gene: TRBJ2-5; abundance: .; CDR3aa: CASSTGAGGMETQYF; CDR3nt: TGTGCCAGCTCAACTGGAGCGGGGGGGATGGAGACCCAGTACTTC
d_gene: TRBD1; v_gene: TRBV19; j_gene: TRBJ1-2; abundance: .; CDR3aa: CASSIRQGRNYGYTF; CDR3nt: TGTGCCAGTAGTATAAGACAGGGACGGAACTATGGCTACACCTTC
d_gene: TRBD2; v_gene: TRBV4-1; j_gene: TRBJ2-3; abundance: .; CDR3aa: CASSEVPPGGVLTDTQYF; CDR3nt: TGCGCCAGCAGCGAAGTTCCCCCGGGGGGGGTATTAACAGATACGCAGTATTTT
d_gene: .; v_gene: TRBV6-2/TRBV6-3; j_gene: TRBJ1-1; abundance: .; CDR3aa: CASSYSKGIEAFF; CDR3nt: TGTGCCAGCAGTTACTCGAAGGGGATTGAAGCTTTCTTT
d_gene: .; v_gene: TRBV3-1/TRBV3-2; j_gene: TRBJ1-3; abundance: .; CDR3aa: CASSQDPPGAVDTIYF; CDR3nt: TGTGCCAGCAGCCAAGATCCCCCAGGGGCGGTTGACACCATATATTTT
d_gene: .; v_gene: TRBV2; j_gene: TRBJ1-4; abundance: .; CDR3aa: CASSDRQVQEKLFF; CDR3nt: TGTGCCAGCAGTGATCGACAAGTGCAGGAAAAACTGTTTTTT
d_gene: .; v_gene: TRBV19; j_gene: TRBJ1-2; abundance: .; CDR3aa: CASSIGGRAGGYTF; CDR3nt: TGTGCCAGTAGTATAGGAGGGCGAGCTGGCGGCTACACCTTC
d_gene: TRBD2; v_gene: TRBV19; j_gene: TRBJ2-2; abundance: .; CDR3aa: CASRVLAGVRTGELFF; CDR3nt: TGTGCCAGTAGGGTACTAGCGGGGGTTCGAACCGGGGAGCTGTTTTTT
d_gene: .; v_gene: TRBV3-1/TRBV3-2; j_gene: TRBJ1-2; abundance: .; CDR3aa: CASSQPLQAGLGYGYTF; CDR3nt: TGTGCCAGCAGCCAACCCCTCCAGGCAGGGCTGGGTTATGGCTACACCTTC
d_gene: .; v_gene: TRBV7-9; j_gene: TRBJ1-2; abundance: .; CDR3aa: CASSLSRFHGYTF; CDR3nt: TGTGCCAGCAGCCTGAGCAGGTTCCATGGCTACACCTTC
d_gene: .; v_gene: TRBV20-1; j_gene: TRBJ2-5; abundance: .; CDR3aa: CSASRGKETQYF; CDR3nt: TGCAGTGCTAGTAGGGGTAAAGAGACCCAGTACTTC
d_gene: .; v_gene: TRBV9; j_gene: TRBJ2-2; abundance: .; CDR3aa: CASSDRVTGELFF; CDR3nt: TGTGCCAGCAGCGACAGGGTCACCGGGGAGCTGTTTTTT
d_gene: .; v_gene: TRBV6-1; j_gene: TRBJ1-1; abundance: .; CDR3aa: CASSDQQEGAFF; CDR3nt: TGTGCCAGCAGTGACCAGCAGGAGGGAGCTTTCTTT
d_gene: TRBD1; v_gene: TRBV5-4; j_gene: TRBJ1-4; abundance: .; CDR3aa: CASSFGTGDTNEKLFF; CDR3nt: TGTGCCAGCAGCTTCGGAACAGGGGATACTAATGAAAAACTGTTTTTT
d_gene: TRBD1; v_gene: TRBV2; j_gene: TRBJ1-1; abundance: once; CDR3aa: CASSVGTVNTEAFF; CDR3nt: TGTGCCAGCAGTGTGGGGACAGTGAACACTGAAGCTTTCTTT
d_gene: TRBD1; v_gene: TRBV7-9; j_gene: TRBJ1-5; abundance: .; CDR3aa: CASSLEGAGQPQHF; CDR3nt: TGTGCCAGCAGCTTAGAGGGGGCGGGACAGCCCCAGCATTTT
d_gene: TRBD1; v_gene: TRBV3-1/TRBV3-2; j_gene: TRBJ1-2; abundance: .; CDR3aa: CASSQTTGTGDYGYTF; CDR3nt: TGTGCCAGCAGCCAAACCACCGGGACAGGCGACTATGGCTACACCTTC
d_gene: .; v_gene: TRBV4-1; j_gene: TRBJ1-1; abundance: .; CDR3aa: CASSQMAGMNTEAFF; CDR3nt: TGCGCCAGCAGCCAAATGGCAGGGATGAACACTGAAGCTTTCTTT
d_gene: .; v_gene: TRBV5-1; j_gene: TRBJ2-3; abundance: once; CDR3aa: CASSLGVRTDTQYF; CDR3nt: TGCGCCAGCAGCTTGGGAGTACGGACAGATACGCAGTATTTT
d_gene: .; v_gene: TRBV9; j_gene: TRBJ1-2; abundance: once; CDR3aa: CASSVAPNLGAGGYTF; CDR3nt: TGTGCCAGCAGCGTAGCCCCTAATCTGGGGGCGGGTGGCTACACCTTC
d_gene: .; v_gene: TRBV21-1; j_gene: TRBJ2-7; abundance: .; CDR3aa: CAGQADKYRDRGVYEQYF; CDR3nt: TGTGCCGGACAAGCCGATAAATACCGGGACAGGGGGGTCTACGAGCAGTACTTC
d_gene: TRBD1; v_gene: TRBV4-2; j_gene: TRBJ2-7; abundance: .; CDR3aa: CASSPDRGQYEQYF; CDR3nt: TGTGCCAGCAGCCCCGACAGGGGGCAATACGAGCAGTACTTC
d_gene: TRBD2; v_gene: TRBV30; j_gene: TRBJ2-7; abundance: .; CDR3aa: CAWRRSGGAYEQYF; CDR3nt: TGTGCCTGGAGGAGGTCGGGGGGGGCCTACGAGCAGTACTTC
d_gene: .; v_gene: TRBV19; j_gene: TRBJ1-5; abundance: .; CDR3aa: CASSNQGYNQPQHF; CDR3nt: TGTGCCAGTAGTAATCAGGGTTACAATCAGCCCCAGCATTTT
d_gene: TRBD2; v_gene: TRBV9; j_gene: TRBJ2-5; abundance: .; CDR3aa: CASSDGTSGGQETQYF; CDR3nt: TGTGCCAGCAGCGACGGGACTAGCGGGGGACAAGAGACCCAGTACTTC
d_gene: TRBD2; v_gene: TRBV5-1; j_gene: TRBJ2-5; abundance: once; CDR3aa: CASNPGGGETQYF; CDR3nt: TGCGCCAGCAACCCGGGGGGTGGTGAGACCCAGTACTTC
d_gene: .; v_gene: TRBV7-7; j_gene: TRBJ2-3; abundance: .; CDR3aa: CASSLGLGGGNTDTQYF; CDR3nt: TGTGCCAGCAGCTTGGGGTTAGGGGGGGGCAACACAGATACGCAGTATTTT
d_gene: TRBD2; v_gene: TRBV6-6; j_gene: TRBJ2-3; abundance: .; CDR3aa: CASRPLAGRTDTQYF; CDR3nt: TGTGCCAGCCGCCCACTAGCGGGGCGCACAGATACGCAGTATTTT